Listed below are T cell receptor beta chains from one sample, sequenced in a study of Tregs in tolerant kidney transplant recipients. Clones were sequenced by immunoSEQ multiplex PCR, and TCRdb holds only the in-frame ones, with some missing. The sample carries over 60,000 clones, around 84% recorded once. Sequenced input: CD4+ T cells from blood. The receptors derive from a human donor in good health. CDR3s leave out the opening cysteine and the closing phenylalanine or tryptophan.

J gene	V gene	CDR3 protein
TRBJ2-3	TRBV5-1	ASSLVGSEDDTQY
TRBJ1-6	TRBV18	ASSPVAAGWSPLH
TRBJ2-3	TRBV5-1	ASSGGLAGGTDTQY
TRBJ1-4	TRBV19	VPGQTNEKLF
TRBJ1-1	TRBV5-6	ASSLRFGVLARNTEAF
TRBJ2-3	TRBV19	ASRGSNTDTQY
TRBJ2-3	TRBV19	ASSLRGTSTDTQY
TRBJ2-7	TRBV2	ASREGALESYEQY
TRBJ2-2	TRBV7-9	ARAGDTGELF
TRBJ1-2	TRBV7-3	ASSPGQGPRSGYT
TRBJ2-3	TRBV7-2	ASSLASSGGRFTRDTQY
TRBJ1-2	TRBV7-2	ASSLAQTRYTGSGYT
TRBJ1-1	TRBV18	ASSPSGDLTYTEAF
TRBJ1-5	TRBV10-3	AIREDRDQPQH
TRBJ1-1	TRBV12-5	ASGLVLGGASAEAF
TRBJ2-5	TRBV5-1	ASSPGLAGGETQY
TRBJ1-1	TRBV7-8	ASTPGGGTEAF
TRBJ2-7	TRBV7-9	ASSLYRSTAGEQY
TRBJ1-6	TRBV5-5	ASSFLGQGLAPLH
TRBJ2-3	TRBV18	ASSPPGNDDTQY
TRBJ2-3	TRBV7-3	ASSLRGSGSFDTQY
TRBJ2-6	TRBV27	ASSLEPSGGANVLT
TRBJ2-2	TRBV16	ASSQGGSMNTGELF
TRBJ2-2	TRBV7-2	ASSLQDHSAGELF
TRBJ1-2	TRBV11-3	ASSPGTGGVQNYGYT
TRBJ2-3	TRBV4-3	ASSPQKLAGGRGRGTDTQY
TRBJ2-5	TRBV7-3	ASSLDYQETQY
TRBJ1-6	TRBV30	AWSTGTGNNSPLH
TRBJ2-3	TRBV4-3	ASSQEGGGTDTQY
TRBJ2-2	TRBV7-7	ASRSNTGELF
TRBJ1-1	TRBV5-1	ASSLAAGGHTEAF
TRBJ1-2	TRBV4-3	ASSQEVEWRVNGYT
TRBJ2-3	TRBV7-6	ASRYGTSQGDTQY
TRBJ1-2	TRBV7-9	ASSRLTGTGENYGYT
TRBJ2-7	TRBV7-2	ASSPSSYEQY
TRBJ2-7	TRBV5-6	ASNLISGVYEQY
TRBJ2-2	TRBV11-3	ASSLQETGELF
TRBJ1-2	TRBV6-5	ASTQIQGYYGYT
TRBJ2-3	TRBV5-8	ASSLGHTDTQY